The 27 T cell receptor beta chains below come from one sample, sequenced in a study of T cells after yellow fever vaccination. Each CDR3 protein is one row after TCRdb ran MiXCR on the 5' RACE reads. The sample carries 110,000 or so distinct CDR3 sequences, about 7.2% recorded once. The sequenced sample was CD4+ T cells sorted from PBMCs, obtained around 45 days after the first yellow fever vaccination. These receptors were obtained from a young man who received the YFV17D yellow fever vaccine.

This clonotype was observed at least ten times. The rearrangement uses TRBV6-2 or TRBV6-3 and TRBJ1-1; no clear D gene. Germline lookup yields CDR1 MNHEY and CDR2 SVGEGT. Trimming left V 7 bases short and J 7 bases short, with 25 bases between. This CDR3 has 16 amino acids. The CDR3 loop reads CASTSLGAYTKGEAFF. The CDR3 nucleotides are TGTGCCAGCACGTCACTGGGCGCCTACACAAAGGGTGAAGCTTTCTTT.

This clonotype was detected ten times or more. V is TRBV9 and J is TRBJ2-3; D could derive from TRBD1 or TRBD2 (5 bases each). Germline CDR1 SGDLS, CDR2 YYNGEE. The V end lost 0 bases, the J end lost 0 bases, and 8 bases lay between the germline ends. The CDR3 extends over 15 amino acids. The CDR3 DNA is TGTGCCAGCAGCGTAGGAGGGGAGAGCACAGATACGCAGTATTTT. Amino acid sequence: CASSVGGESTDTQYF.

This chain uses TRBV12-3 or TRBV12-4 with TRBJ2-3; 14 bases are shared with TRBD2. Trimming took 11 bases from V and 0 from J; bases not matched to a gene: 13. This CDR3 is built from 18 residues. The CDR3: CAFSLGLAGGLSTDTQYF. The DNA of the CDR3 is TGTGCCTTCAGTTTAGGACTAGCGGGGGGACTCAGCACAGATACGCAGTATTTT.

This clonotype was found many times. The chain carries TRBV19 and TRBJ2-2; 9 bases are a match to TRBD1. Germline loops: CDR1 LNHDA, CDR2 SQIVND (reference sequence). This CDR3 is built from 15 residues. J was trimmed by 6 bases and V by 6 bases; bases with no gene match: 8. The CDR3 DNA reads TGTGCCAGTAGGGAGACCGGGACAGGGCCCGGGGAGCTGTTTTTT. Protein sequence: CASRETGTGPGELFF. Looking up the rest from reference TRBV19 and TRBJ2-2 gives the full variable domain: DGGITQSPKYLFRKEGQNVTLSCEQNLNHDAMYWYRQDPGQGLRLIYYSQIVNDFQKGDIAEGYSVSREKKESFPLTVTSAQKNPTAFYLCASRETGTGPGELFFGEGSRLTVL.

This sequence joins TRBV19 and TRBJ2-6; 9 bases are shared with TRBD1. The trim removed 6 bases at V and 2 bases at J, leaving 8 bases unmatched. The CDR3 extends over 17 amino acids. The germline V gene encodes CDR1 LNHDA and CDR2 SQIVND (reference sequence). The CDR3 nucleotides read TGTGCCAGTAGCCAACAGGGGGCTAAGCCTGGGGCCAACGTCCTGACTTTC. Translated, it gives CASSQQGAKPGANVLTF.

A few counts support this clonotype. The chain uses TRBV28 and TRBJ1-5, with D tentatively TRBD1 (6 bases). Germline V gene sequence: CDR1 MDHEN, CDR2 SYDVKM. This CDR3 region has 15 residues. Trimming pared 4 bases from V and 3 bases from J, leaving 13 bases between. The CDR3 loop reads CASSSGGGNNQPQHF. CDR3 coding DNA: TGTGCCAGCAGTTCAGGAGGGGGGAACAATCAGCCCCAGCATTTT.

This clonotype was found many times. The rearrangement uses TRBV24-1 and TRBJ1-4, with a possible D match to TRBD1 (5 bases). CDR3 size: 17 residues. V lost 9 bases, J lost 7 bases, and 26 bases lay in between. CDR1 is KGHDR and CDR2 is SFDVKD in the germline V gene. In nucleotides, the CDR3 is TGTGCCACCTATGGCCGGGACCCCGGCGGGAATCGTGAAAAACTGTTTTTT. This sequence encodes CATYGRDPGGNREKLFF.

This clonotype has a count of ten or more. The rearrangement uses TRBV24-1 and TRBJ2-5; 12 bases are a match to TRBD1. With 2 bases clipped from V and 4 bases from J, the junction kept 4 bases outside the gene matches. The CDR3 has 16 amino acids. Germline V gene lookup returns CDR1 KGHDR and CDR2 SFDVKD. The CDR3 nucleotides are TGTGCCACCAGTGATTCCGGGACAGGGGGCGCAGAGACCCAGTACTTC. Protein: CATSDSGTGGAETQYF.

This clonotype was seen at least ten times. The chain uses TRBV4-1 and TRBJ1-2; no clear D gene. The V end was cut by 0 bases, the J end by 3 bases, with 11 bases between. This CDR3 is 15 amino acids long. Germline V gene lookup returns CDR1 MGHRA and CDR2 YSYEKL. CDR3 in DNA: TGCGCCAGCAGCCAAGACCCCGCGCCGGACTATGGCTACACCTTC. Translating it yields CASSQDPAPDYGYTF.

In its sample, this clonotype was seen many times. This rearrangement joins TRBV29-1 to TRBJ2-7; tentatively, D is TRBD1 or TRBD2 (5 bases each). The CDR3 is 14 residues long. The germline V and J ends were trimmed by 5 bases and 3 bases, with 17 bases remaining between them. Germline assignment: CDR1 SQVTM and CDR2 ANQGSEA. CDR3 in amino acids: CSVLPGTGDYEQYF. For the CDR3, the DNA is TGCAGCGTTCTACCCGGGACCGGGGACTACGAGCAGTACTTC.

The chain has TRBV18 and TRBJ1-6, with 7 bases identical to TRBD1. V dropped 4 bases and J dropped 5; count of bases not matched to a gene: 2. The CDR3 covers 14 residues. Per the germline V gene, CDR1 is KGHSH and CDR2 is LQKENI. The CDR3: CASSQGTDNSPLHF. The CDR3 DNA follows: TGTGCCAGCTCACAAGGGACAGATAATTCACCCCTCCACTTT.

This clonotype was seen repeatedly, ten times or more. This sequence joins TRBV18 and TRBJ1-2; D might be TRBD1 (5 bases). This CDR3 comprises 15 residues. V dropped 3 bases and J dropped 6 bases, with 17 bases sitting between them. Per the germline V gene, CDR1 is KGHSH and CDR2 is LQKENI. The CDR3 sequence is CASSPLQDGPNGYTF. CDR3 in DNA: TGTGCCAGCTCACCTTTACAGGACGGACCAAATGGCTACACCTTC.

At least ten counts were recorded for this clonotype. The V and J genes are TRBV6-4 and TRBJ2-1, with 9 bases identical to TRBD2. Germline lookup yields CDR1 MRHNA and CDR2 SNTAGT. The CDR3 totals 14 residues. V was clipped by 2 bases and J by 11 bases; unmatched bases: 7. CDR3 sequence reads: CASSDRVAGVKQFF. CDR3 nucleotides: TGTGCCAGCAGTGACAGGGTAGCGGGGGTTAAGCAGTTCTTC.

This clonotype came up many times. The chain has TRBV6-1 and TRBJ2-1, with 10 bases aligning to TRBD2. CDR1 is MNHNS and CDR2 is SASEGT in the germline V gene. V was clipped by 5 bases and J by 5 bases; unmatched bases: 6. The CDR3 runs 15 residues. CDR3 residues: CASSPAGGKNNEQFF. Here the CDR3 DNA reads TGTGCCAGCAGTCCAGCGGGGGGGAAAAACAATGAGCAGTTCTTC.

This clonotype came up many times. V usage is TRBV20-1 and J usage is TRBJ1-4; 9 bases are a match to TRBD1. This CDR3 is built from 14 residues. CDR1 is DFQATT and CDR2 is SNEGSKA in the germline V gene (reference sequence). J was trimmed by 8 bases and V by 4 bases; bases with no gene match: 8. The CDR3 region has the DNA TGCAGTGCTACACAGGGGGCAACGTGGGAAAAACTGTTTTTT. Its protein product is CSATQGATWEKLFF.

This clonotype was detected many times. One end of the junction is discordant with germline, which a read error may explain. This rearrangement joins TRBV7-7 to TRBJ2-1; 12 positions agree with TRBD2. Germline CDR1 reads SSHAT; CDR2 reads FNYEAQ (reference sequence). The CDR3 is made up of 17 amino acids. The CDR3 sequence: CASSLRLAGGPNNEQFF. CDR3 nucleotide sequence: TGTGCTAGCAGCTTAAGGCTAGCGGGGGGGCCGAATAATGAGCAGTTCTTC.

V and J are TRBV20-1 and TRBJ1-4, with 7 bases identical to TRBD1. After removal of 6 bases from V and 5 bases from J, the junction contained 9 bases not matched to a gene. This CDR3 spans 14 amino acids. Germline loops: CDR1 DFQATT, CDR2 SNEGSKA (reference sequence). The CDR3 protein is CSAGPPGGNEKLFF. CDR3 in DNA: TGCAGTGCCGGACCACCAGGGGGAAATGAAAAACTGTTTTTT.

This clonotype came up many times. V usage is TRBV5-1 and J usage is TRBJ2-4; D is ambiguous. Trimming cost V 0 bases and J 7 bases, with 8 bases left between them. Germline CDR1 is SGHRS and CDR2 is YFSETQ. This CDR3 spans 13 amino acids. The CDR3 spells CASSLGVRNIQYF. Here the CDR3 DNA reads TGCGCCAGCAGCTTGGGAGTACGTAACATTCAGTACTTC.

The chain couples TRBV20-1 to TRBJ2-5, with 9 bases matching TRBD1. CDR3 length: 12 amino acids. Germline V lookup: CDR1 DFQATT, CDR2 SNEGSKA (reference sequence). With V trimmed by 7 bases and J by 4 bases, 4 bases remained unmatched. The CDR3 spells CSGMGQGETQYF. The CDR3 DNA is TGCAGTGGCATGGGACAGGGAGAGACCCAGTACTTC.

This clonotype was seen ten or more times. This rearrangement joins TRBV5-1 to TRBJ2-5; D is perhaps TRBD2 (6 bases). The germline V and J ends were trimmed by 3 bases and 3 bases, with 12 bases remaining between them. This CDR3 contains 14 residues. In germline, CDR1 is SGHRS, CDR2 YFSETQ. This CDR3 reads CASSSRGFEETQYF. The CDR3 coding sequence is TGCGCCAGCAGCTCCCGGGGGTTCGAAGAGACCCAGTACTTC. Full variable domain (missing parts from reference TRBV5-1 and TRBJ2-5): KAGVTQTPRYLIKTRGQQVTLSCSPISGHRSVSWYQQTPGQGLQFLFEYFSETQRNKGNFPGRFSGRQFSNSRSEMNVSTLELGDSALYLCASSSRGFEETQYFGPGTRLLVL.

This clonotype was counted many times. J is TRBJ1-1 and V is TRBV19, with unresolved D. Trimming removed 9 bases at V and 1 base at J, with 12 bases between. CDR3 size: 13 residues. In germline, CDR1 is LNHDA, CDR2 SQIVND (reference sequence). The DNA for the CDR3 is TGTGCCAGCCGTATAATGGGGAACACTGAAGCTTTCTTT. It translates to CASRIMGNTEAFF.

This clonotype was counted at least ten times. The chain links TRBV24-1 to TRBJ1-5; D gene unclear. Germline lookup yields CDR1 KGHDR and CDR2 SFDVKD. Trimming stripped 1 base from V and 1 base from J, with 4 bases between. The CDR3 sequence is 14 residues long. CDR3 sequence reads: CATSDFGSNQPQHF. The CDR3 coding sequence is TGTGCCACCAGTGATTTCGGGAGCAATCAGCCCCAGCATTTT.

This chain connects TRBV19 to TRBJ1-2; the D gene is possibly TRBD1 (5 bases). CDR3 length: 13 amino acids. Germline V gene lookup returns CDR1 LNHDA and CDR2 SQIVND (reference sequence). The ends were cut back, 5 bases at V and 4 bases at J, with 11 bases in the middle. CDR3 loop: CASSPGLGYGYTF. DNA for the CDR3: TGTGCCAGTAGTCCGGGACTGGGCTATGGCTACACCTTC.

The rearrangement uses TRBV5-1 and TRBJ2-2; D not certain. V was clipped by 4 bases and J by 6 bases, with 7 bases between them. This CDR3 is 12 amino acids long. Per the germline V gene, CDR1 is SGHRS and CDR2 is YFSETQ. In nucleotides, the CDR3 is TGCGCCAGCAGCGGTAAACCCGGGGAGCTGTTTTTT. This gives the protein CASSGKPGELFF.

The chain joins TRBV4-1 to TRBJ2-1; tentative D call: TRBD1 (5 bases). Germline assignment: CDR1 MGHRA and CDR2 YSYEKL. The germline V and J ends were trimmed by 0 bases and 0 bases, with 15 bases remaining between them. The CDR3 consists of 18 residues. DNA for the CDR3: TGCGCCAGCAGCCAAGAAGGAAAGGGGTACAGCTCCTACAATGAGCAGTTCTTC. Its protein product is CASSQEGKGYSSYNEQFF.

This clonotype was picked up many times. The chain carries TRBV7-2 and TRBJ2-4, with D unclear. The V end lost 5 bases, the J end lost 10 bases, and 12 bases lay between the germline ends. Germline loops: CDR1 SGHTA, CDR2 FQGNSA. The CDR3 is 12 amino acids. This CDR3 is CASSAWAEIQYF. In DNA, the CDR3 is TGTGCCAGCAGCGCCTGGGCGGAAATTCAGTACTTC.

This clonotype was seen many times. This chain joins TRBV7-9 and TRBJ2-5; 9 bases agree with TRBD2. Germline V gene sequence: CDR1 SEHNR, CDR2 FQNEAQ (reference sequence). The CDR3 totals 16 residues. V lost 2 bases and J lost 3; bases outside the gene matches: 7. The DNA of the CDR3 is TGTGCCAGCAGCTTAAGGCGACTAGCGGCCAAAGAGACCCAGTACTTC. Its protein product is CASSLRRLAAKETQYF.